This TCR beta chain stems from a study of shared clonotypes between healthy human individuals. As for the study in general: With ages of 18 to 49, the donors were a couple of women and a few men.

The sample holds a few counts of this clone. Its antigen is not identified. Additional DNA sequences in this sample encode the identical CDR3. Profiling relied on immunoSEQ multiplex PCR, and the TCRdb table lists in-frame clones only, not all of them. The sample has fewer than 3 million clones; approximately 90% are singletons. CDR1 is MDHEN and CDR2 is SYDVKM in the germline V gene. The CDR3 covers 11 residues. The germline V and J ends were trimmed by 5 bases and 5 bases, with 4 bases remaining between them. Whole-study findings and limits: The authors sampled blood alone, and tissue repertoires likely differ.

The clonotype originates from a man aged 18 to 30 in good health. Some clones in this sample may be carry-over from other donors' samples. The sample consisted of naive CD4+ T cells from PBMCs. Noted subset: CD45RA+ positively selected. The chain has TRBV28 and TRBJ1-3; D gene unclear. The CDR3 is CASSSRNTIYF. In DNA, the CDR3 is TGTGCCAGCAGTAGTAGAAACACCATATATTTT. The complete variable domain, with remaining parts taken from reference TRBV28 and TRBJ1-3, reads DVKVTQSSRYLVKRTGEKVFLECVQDMDHENMFWYRQDPGLGLRLIYFSYDVKMKEKGDIPEGYSVSREKKERFSLILESASTNQTSMYLCASSSRNTIYFGEGSWLTVV.